Sequencing of this T cell receptor beta chain was carried out in a study of human T cells and chemical hapten exposure (dated by TCRdb to the early 2020s). In terms of the full investigation: For sensitization, 2% DPC in acetone was applied to an approximately 2 cm by approximately 2 cm area of upper inner arm skin. Blood samples were taken from patients before sensitization (week 0) and at 2, 6 and about 24 weeks after DPC sensitization. For TCR sequencing, blood came from over 25 alopecia patients at anywhere from one to four time points (pre-sensitization, 2, 6 and 24 weeks). Throughout the study period of around 24 weeks, patients also received therapeutic DPC doses to the scalp every week. Libraries were pooled for sequencing, and per-sample TCR yields varied mainly because of small differences in library volumes within the pool. Alopecia areata with under or over 50% scalp involvement, alopecia totalis and alopecia universalis were represented in the patient cohort, which was mostly female. Patch testing was performed on the upper back with Finn chambers containing 0.01% DPC, and the patch tests were scored after 6 days according to International Contact Dermatitis Research Group standards. Peripheral blood TCR repertoire changes were tracked in vivo in alopecia patients during primary and secondary sensitization to the hapten diphenylcyclopropenone (DPC). Study-level results and caveats: A positive correlation was found between the number of PT1 expanded TCRs and patch test score, with significance reached at thresholds 8, 16 and 32 but not 4. Expanded TCRs formed significantly more large CDR3 similarity clusters than pre-sensitization or healthy control sets, consistent with antigen-driven responses. After repeated subsampling, the strength of the expansion versus patch-test correlation and the threshold at which it became significant changed. No change with DPC sensitization was found in the number of TCRs above 1 in 1000 frequency, and no evidence of global repertoire structure alterations was found. Because every patient had alopecia, a presumed autoimmune disease, the patients' immune response might differ from that of healthy individuals.

The germline V gene supplies CDR1 MDHEN and CDR2 SYDVKM. V gives up 1 base and J gives up 7 bases, and the segment between their germline ends measures 11 bases. CDR3 length: 13 amino acids, cysteine to phenylalanine. Only the CDR3 DNA is retained, 39 bases long and in frame from the first base. The intended sense of this specimen's time point label: pre-sensitization, week 0. Explained via the paper, the treatment or condition label denotes: therapeutic diphenylcyclopropenone sensitization with weekly scalp DPC. At each patch-test visit, blood was drawn before the patch test was applied. Eligible patients were aged 18 to 70, diagnosed with alopecia, deemed suitable for DPC therapy, and excluded if pregnant. Total RNA was extracted from unfractionated whole blood that had been collected in Tempus Blood RNA tubes. To prepare the library, RACE was applied. Instrument used: NextSeq 500. During library preparation, unique molecular identifiers were attached to individual cDNA molecules so that TCRs could be counted quantitatively and reproducibly. For every blood RNA sample, sequencing covered both the TCR alpha and TCR beta chains. The study's processing was this. Samples had a median of about 90,000 TCRs, with a range from roughly 23,224 to 700,000. The Decombinator software suite was used to annotate V, J and CDR3 in the TCR reads. For PS versus PT1 abundance plots, all samples were subsampled to the same number of TCRs (28,000). TCRs were defined as expanded if absent before sensitization and observed at least eight times at the 2-week time point. The public reads were run again by TCRdb, first through fastp at Q25 and then through MiXCR, and only productive beta chains were kept. Identical CDR3 proteins give one entry, which carries the most common genes and DNA. The V and J calls and clone size are TCRdb's, not the authors'. A total of 45,000 to 65,000 distinct CDR3 sequences appear in this sample, more than 8% of them only once. Jointly, the top ten make up about 8.9% of the sample.

Comments on this clonotype: The specificity of this receptor is unknown. Base qualities are not at hand, and no much larger clone is one base apart.

Sequencing was performed on whole blood, taken in connection with sensitization to the hapten diphenylcyclopropenone (DPC). The source is a man aged 35-49 years with alopecia areata. Some clones in this sample may be carry-over from other donors' samples. This chain joins TRBV28 to TRBJ2-7, with TRBD2 perhaps the D gene, on 5 matching bases. DNA sequence: TGTGCCAGCAGTTTATTCGGGGAAGGTGAGCAGTACTTC. It is translated as CASSLFGEGEQYF.